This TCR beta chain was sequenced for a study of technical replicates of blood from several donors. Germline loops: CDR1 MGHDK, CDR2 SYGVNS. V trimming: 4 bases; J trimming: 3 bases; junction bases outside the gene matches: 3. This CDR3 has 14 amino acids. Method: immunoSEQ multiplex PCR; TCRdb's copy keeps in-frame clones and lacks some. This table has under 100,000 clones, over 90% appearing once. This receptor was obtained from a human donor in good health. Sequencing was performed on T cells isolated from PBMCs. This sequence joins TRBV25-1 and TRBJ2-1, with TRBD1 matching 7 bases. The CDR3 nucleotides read TGTGCCAGCAGTGGTGACAGGGACTACAATGAGCAGTTCTTC. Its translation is CASSGDRDYNEQFF. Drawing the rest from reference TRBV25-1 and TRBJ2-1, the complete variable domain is EADIYQTPRYLVIGTGKKITLECSQTMGHDKMYWYQQDPGMELHLIHYSYGVNSTEKGDLSSESTVSRIRTEHFPLTLESARPSHTSQYLCASSGDRDYNEQFFGPGTRLTVL.